A single sample gave rise to the 19 T cell receptor beta chains below, sequenced in a study of response to subunit inactivated influenza vaccine. Using its own MiXCR run on the RT-PCR reads, TCRdb lists one record per CDR3 protein. This sample has about 700,000 distinct CDR3 sequences, with approximately 15% found just once. Here the sequenced sample was PBMCs from blood, taken 14 to 15 days before vaccination. These receptors were obtained from a man aged 50 to 59 who received an inactivated influenza vaccine.

The gene calls are TRBV7-2 and TRBJ2-1; D may be TRBD1 (6 bases). This CDR3 has 17 amino acids. The germline CDR1 and CDR2 sequences are SGHTA and FQGNSA. V was shortened by 2 bases and J by 8 bases, with 22 bases between the two germline ends. The DNA for the CDR3 is TGTGCCAGCAGCTTATTGGGGACACCTATGCGTATGGATGAGCAGTTCTTC. Its translation is CASSLLGTPMRMDEQFF.

This chain joins TRBV4-3 and TRBJ2-2; 10 bases align to TRBD2. In germline, CDR1 is LGHNA, CDR2 YSLEER. The CDR3 spans 18 residues. Trimming removed 5 bases from V and 7 bases from J; junction bases left unmatched: 16. This chain's CDR3 is CASSTHGERGGGIGELFF. In nucleotides, the CDR3 is TGCGCCAGCAGCACCCATGGGGAGCGGGGGGGAGGGATCGGGGAGCTGTTTTTT.

This clonotype was counted once. V is TRBV5-1 and J is TRBJ2-5, with a weak D call TRBD2 (7 bases). Deletions cut 2 bases from V and 5 bases from J, with 19 bases between. Germline CDR1 SGHRS, CDR2 YFSETQ. CDR3 length equals 16 residues. Here the CDR3 reads CASSFTSVRGRETQYF. CDR3 nucleotide sequence: TGCGCCAGCAGCTTCACTAGCGTGAGGGGGAGGGAGACCCAGTACTTC.

Only a few counts were recorded for this clonotype. This CDR3 reads CSVGARGGNTQYF. CDR3 nucleotides: TGCAGTGTTGGGGCTCGGGGGGGCAATACGCAGTATTTT. The genes are TRBV20-1 and TRBJ2-3, with TRBD2 matching 8 bases. Trimming took 7 bases from V and 7 from J; bases not matched to a gene: 10. Germline loops: CDR1 DFQATT, CDR2 SNEGSKA (reference sequence). The CDR3 is 13 residues long.

V gene TRBV3-1 combines with J gene TRBJ2-7, with 12 bases fitting TRBD1. Trimming at V came to 6 bases and at J to 7 bases, leaving 10 bases not matched to a gene. CDR3 size: 15 residues. Germline V lookup: CDR1 LGHDT, CDR2 YNNKEL (reference sequence). CDR3 nucleotides: TGTGCCAGCAGTCGAACCGGGACAGGGGGCAGAGAGCAGTACTTC. This gives the protein CASSRTGTGGREQYF.

This clonotype was counted between two and nine times. This chain joins TRBV12-3 or TRBV12-4 and TRBJ1-2, with D maybe TRBD1 (6 bases). Trimming took 4 bases from V and 5 from J, leaving 17 bases between them. This CDR3 is 15 amino acids long. CDR3 nucleotide sequence: TGTGCCAGCAGTTCCTGGGGGGGCGATGTGTATGGCTACACCTTC. Translated: CASSSWGGDVYGYTF.

This clonotype was seen a handful of times. V usage is TRBV12-3 or TRBV12-4 and J usage is TRBJ2-1; maybe TRBD2 (6 bases). The CDR3 runs 13 residues. Trimming removed 8 bases at V and 10 bases at J, with 18 bases between. The CDR3 here is CASSNKGGAEQFF. Written as DNA, the CDR3 is TGTGCCAGCTCCAATAAAGGCGGGGCCGAGCAGTTCTTC.

This clonotype has just a few counts. The V call is TRBV29-1, the J call TRBJ1-5, with a tentative D call TRBD1 (5 bases). The CDR3 is made up of 13 amino acids. V was shortened by 4 bases and J by 3 bases, with 10 bases between the two germline ends. Germline loops: CDR1 SQVTM, CDR2 ANQGSEA. Here the CDR3 reads CSVASGHNQPQHF. The CDR3, as DNA: TGCAGCGTTGCGTCAGGGCACAATCAGCCCCAGCATTTT. Combining the CDR3 with reference TRBV29-1 and TRBJ1-5 gives the whole variable domain SAVISQKPSRDICQRGTSLTIQCQVDSQVTMMFWYRQQPGQSLTLIATANQGSEATYESGFVIDKFPISRPNLTFSTLTVSNMSPEDSSIYLCSVASGHNQPQHFGDGTRLSIL.

The chain links TRBV5-5 to TRBJ1-1; D is possibly TRBD1 (6 bases). The CDR3 has 14 amino acids. With 2 bases removed from V and 4 bases from J, the gap between germline ends came to 12 bases. Germline values: CDR1 SGHKS, CDR2 YYEKEE (reference sequence). CDR3 in DNA: TGTGCCAGCAGCTTTACCAGGGGCGGCACTGAAGCTTTCTTT. Translating it yields CASSFTRGGTEAFF.

The V gene is TRBV12-3 or TRBV12-4, the J gene TRBJ2-7; 7 positions match TRBD2. The CDR3 is 13 amino acids. V gave up 9 bases and J gave up 3 bases; unmatched junction bases: 8. CDR3 protein: CASGGGGSYEQYF. The CDR3 DNA is TGTGCCAGTGGGGGTGGCGGGAGCTACGAGCAGTACTTC.

This clonotype was recorded many times. The V and J genes are TRBV14 and TRBJ2-4, with D perhaps matching TRBD1 or TRBD2 (6 bases each). The germline V gene encodes CDR1 SGHDN and CDR2 FVKESK. This CDR3 has 15 amino acids. Trimming stripped 3 bases from V and 0 bases from J, with 9 bases between. Here the CDR3 reads CASSQGGLAKNIQYF. CDR3 nucleotide sequence: TGTGCCAGCAGCCAGGGGGGCCTAGCCAAAAACATTCAGTACTTC.

The chain recombines TRBV12-3 or TRBV12-4 with TRBJ1-1; D gene ambiguous. The CDR3 extends over 14 amino acids. V was clipped by 1 base and J by 6 bases, with 12 bases between them. The CDR3, as DNA: TGTGCCAGCAGTTTAGGAGGAACTTTCGCTGAAGCTTTCTTT. This translates into CASSLGGTFAEAFF.

There are a few counts of this clonotype. The chain links TRBV15 to TRBJ2-7; D unclear. There are 13 residues in the CDR3. V was cut by 0 bases and J by 3 bases, with 6 bases left in between. Germline CDR1 reads LNHNV; CDR2 reads YYDKDF (reference sequence). The CDR3 DNA is TGTGCCACCAGCAGAGATCAAAGCTACGAGCAGTACTTC. Translating gives CATSRDQSYEQYF. The entire variable domain, with the rest obtained from reference TRBV15 and TRBJ2-7, is as follows: DAMVIQNPRYQVTQFGKPVTLSCSQTLNHNVMYWYQQKSSQAPKLLFHYYDKDFNNEADTPDNFQSRRPNTSFCFLDIRSPGLGDTAMYLCATSRDQSYEQYFGPGTRLTVT.

There are a few counts of this clonotype. The V and J genes are TRBV6-5 and TRBJ1-1; 7 nucleotides agree with TRBD1. Germline V lookup: CDR1 MNHEY, CDR2 SVGAGI. CDR3 length equals 14 residues. Trimming took 7 bases from V and 4 from J; bases not matched to a gene: 9. The CDR3 reads CASINRGRGTEAFF. CDR3 in DNA: TGTGCCAGCATTAACAGGGGACGCGGCACTGAAGCTTTCTTT.

This clonotype was recorded a few times. The J gene is TRBJ1-4, the V gene TRBV6-6; no clear D gene. The CDR3 is made up of 13 amino acids. Trimming left V 4 bases short and J 8 bases short, with 11 bases between. Germline V CDR1 and CDR2: MNHNY, SVGAGI (reference sequence). In DNA form, the CDR3 reads TGTGCCAGCAGTTTTGGCGAGAGAGAAAAACTGTTTTTT. Its protein is CASSFGEREKLFF.

The chain uses TRBV20-1 and TRBJ2-7; 8 bases map to TRBD2. Germline V gives CDR1 DFQATT, CDR2 SNEGSKA (reference sequence). This CDR3 is built from 15 residues. The V and J ends lost 6 bases and 5 bases, in that order; junction bases with no gene match: 15. The CDR3 loop reads CSAIPRGGKLDEQYF. The CDR3 DNA follows: TGCAGTGCCATCCCCCGGGGGGGCAAATTGGACGAGCAGTACTTC.

This clonotype was counted only a few times. CDR3 bases: TGCAGTGCTTACTACAGCAGTAGGAACACTGAAGCTTTCTTT. It encodes CSAYYSSRNTEAFF. V and J are TRBV20-1 and TRBJ1-1; D is uncertain. The CDR3 has 14 residues. The germline gives CDR1 DFQATT, CDR2 SNEGSKA (reference sequence). V was clipped by 5 bases and J by 1 base, with 14 bases between them.

This clonotype showed up just a few times. This sequence joins TRBV6-2 or TRBV6-3 and TRBJ2-6; TRBD2 might be the D (5 bases). Germline lookup yields CDR1 MNHEY and CDR2 SVGEGT. The CDR3 has 16 amino acids. The germline V and J ends were trimmed by 4 bases and 0 bases, with 10 bases remaining between them. The CDR3 DNA is TGTGCCAGCAGTTCATACGGGGTCTCTGGGGCCAACGTCCTGACTTTC. This gives the protein CASSSYGVSGANVLTF.

This clonotype occurred once. This chain connects TRBV4-2 to TRBJ2-3; 11 bases agree with TRBD2. The CDR3 is made up of 15 amino acids. V shed 1 base and J 11 bases; nucleotides not matched to a gene: 8. Germline loops: CDR1 LGHNA, CDR2 YNFKEQ. This CDR3 is CASSQGVAGGPGQYF. CDR3 coding DNA: TGTGCCAGCAGCCAAGGGGTAGCGGGGGGGCCCGGGCAGTATTTT.